This TCR beta chain was retrieved from a study of T-cell reconstitution after alpha-beta-depleted transplantation in children. The authors prepared the TCRbeta library with unique molecular identifiers. A single record per CDR3 protein comes from TCRdb applying MiXCR to the PCR reads. The table records 400,000 to 450,000 distinct CDR3 sequences, 43% of them present only once. Trimming at V came to 8 bases and at J to 7 bases, leaving 9 bases not matched to a gene. The V gene's germline CDR1 is MNHEY and CDR2 SMNVEV (reference sequence). The CDR3 runs 14 residues. The clonotype originates from a girl aged 2 to 10 with aplastic anemia, due to receive a stem cell transplant. This specimen was PBMCs, taken before TCRalphabeta/CD19-depleted stem cell transplant. The chain couples TRBV27 to TRBJ2-2; 8 nucleotides match TRBD1. CDR3 in amino acids: CASGRQGADGELFF. The CDR3 bases are TGTGCCAGCGGCCGTCAGGGGGCCGACGGGGAGCTGTTTTTT.